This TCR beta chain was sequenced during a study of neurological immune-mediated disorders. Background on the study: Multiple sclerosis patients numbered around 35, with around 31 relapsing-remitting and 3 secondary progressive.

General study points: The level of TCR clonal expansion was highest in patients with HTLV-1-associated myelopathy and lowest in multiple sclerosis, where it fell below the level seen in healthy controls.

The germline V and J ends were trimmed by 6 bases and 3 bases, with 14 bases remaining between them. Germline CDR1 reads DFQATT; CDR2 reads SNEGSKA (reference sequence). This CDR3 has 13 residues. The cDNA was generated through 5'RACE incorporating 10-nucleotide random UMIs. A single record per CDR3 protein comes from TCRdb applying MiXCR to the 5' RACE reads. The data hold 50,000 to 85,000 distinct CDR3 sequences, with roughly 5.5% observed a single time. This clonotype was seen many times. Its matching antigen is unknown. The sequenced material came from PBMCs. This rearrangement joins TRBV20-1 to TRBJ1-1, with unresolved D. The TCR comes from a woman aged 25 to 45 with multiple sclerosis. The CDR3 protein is CSASRERDTEAFF. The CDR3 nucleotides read TGCAGTGCCAGTCGGGAAAGGGACACTGAAGCTTTCTTT.